The rows below give T cell receptor beta chains drawn from one sample of a study of T cells in Graves' hyperthyroidism and ophthalmopathy. In TCRdb, the multiplex PCR reads were re-called with MiXCR into one record per CDR3 protein. The sample consists of under 400,000 distinct CDR3 sequences, about 15% of them appearing once. Sequencing used blood. These receptor sequences come from a woman aged 60-75 years with Graves' ophthalmopathy. CDR3s include the opening cysteine and the closing phenylalanine or tryptophan. Each record gives: J gene, clone size, CDR3 length, D gene, V gene, CDR3 DNA, CDR3 protein. D genes are given only for firm matches. Part of the rows lack a size; the others show once, few, many or a class for expanded clones.

j_gene: TRBJ2-1
abundance: many
len: 13
d_gene: -
v_gene: TRBV28
CDR3nt: TGTGCCAGCACGGACAACCCCTACAATGAGCAGTTCTTC
CDR3aa: CASTDNPYNEQFF

j_gene: TRBJ2-5
abundance: many
len: 12
d_gene: -
v_gene: TRBV2
CDR3nt: TGTGCCAGCAGTTATGGCGGGGAGACCCAGTACTTC
CDR3aa: CASSYGGETQYF

j_gene: TRBJ2-3
abundance: many
len: 15
d_gene: -
v_gene: TRBV6-1
CDR3nt: TGTGCCAGCAGTGGCAGAAATGGGGAGTCCGATACGCAGTATTTT
CDR3aa: CASSGRNGESDTQYF

j_gene: TRBJ1-3
abundance: -
len: 17
d_gene: -
v_gene: TRBV14
CDR3nt: TGTGCCAGCAGCCAAGAGCCGGGTTTATCCTCTGGAAACACCATATATTTT
CDR3aa: CASSQEPGLSSGNTIYF

j_gene: TRBJ1-1
abundance: -
len: 12
d_gene: -
v_gene: TRBV29-1
CDR3nt: TGCAGCGTTTTCGGACAGAACACTGAAGCTTTCTTT
CDR3aa: CSVFGQNTEAFF

j_gene: TRBJ2-3
abundance: many
len: 13
d_gene: -
v_gene: TRBV11-3
CDR3nt: TGTGCCAGCAGCTTAGAAGGTCCAGATACGCAGTATTTT
CDR3aa: CASSLEGPDTQYF

j_gene: TRBJ1-6
abundance: few
len: 13
d_gene: -
v_gene: TRBV27
CDR3nt: TGTGCCAGCCGCGAGGGTCATAATTCACCCCTCCACTTT
CDR3aa: CASREGHNSPLHF

j_gene: TRBJ2-3
abundance: few
len: 15
d_gene: TRBD2
v_gene: TRBV20-1
CDR3nt: TGCAGTGCTAACACCCGGGACTACCACACAGATACGCAGTATTTT
CDR3aa: CSANTRDYHTDTQYF

j_gene: TRBJ2-1
abundance: many
len: 18
d_gene: TRBD2
v_gene: TRBV7-9
CDR3nt: TGTGCCAGCAGTGGACTAGCGGGAGGCTGGAGCTCCTACAATGAGCAGTTCTTC
CDR3aa: CASSGLAGGWSSYNEQFF

j_gene: TRBJ2-1
abundance: few
len: 18
d_gene: -
v_gene: TRBV20-1
CDR3nt: TGCAGTGCTAGAGATGGGGGGAGCCCGAAAAATGGTTACAATGAGCAGTTCTTC
CDR3aa: CSARDGGSPKNGYNEQFF

j_gene: TRBJ2-2
abundance: -
len: 13
d_gene: -
v_gene: TRBV6-2/TRBV6-3
CDR3nt: TGTGCCAGCGCGGGGCAGGTCACCGGGGAGCTGTTTTTT
CDR3aa: CASAGQVTGELFF

j_gene: TRBJ1-1
abundance: -
len: 14
d_gene: TRBD1
v_gene: TRBV30
CDR3nt: TGTGCCTGGATAGAACAGGGGGCGAACACTGAAGCTTTCTTT
CDR3aa: CAWIEQGANTEAFF

j_gene: TRBJ1-1
abundance: few
len: 14
d_gene: -
v_gene: TRBV7-9
CDR3nt: TGTGCCAGCAGCCCCCGGACCCTTGGACCTGAAGCTTTCTTT
CDR3aa: CASSPRTLGPEAFF

j_gene: TRBJ1-1
abundance: many
len: 13
d_gene: -
v_gene: TRBV7-2
CDR3nt: TGTGCCAGCAGCTTAGCGCGCGGCACTGAAGCTTTCTTT
CDR3aa: CASSLARGTEAFF

j_gene: TRBJ1-1
abundance: many
len: 14
d_gene: -
v_gene: TRBV5-1
CDR3nt: TGCGCCAGCAGCTTGGGGGGGGCGGGAACTGAAGCTTTCTTT
CDR3aa: CASSLGGAGTEAFF

j_gene: TRBJ2-7
abundance: many
len: 16
d_gene: TRBD2
v_gene: TRBV7-2
CDR3nt: TGTGCCAGCAGCTTAATGACTAGCGGACTCTCCTACGAGCAGTACTTC
CDR3aa: CASSLMTSGLSYEQYF

j_gene: TRBJ2-5
abundance: few
len: 16
d_gene: TRBD2
v_gene: TRBV15
CDR3nt: TGTGCCACCAGGAGAGCTATTAGCGGGAGCGGAGAGACCCAGTACTTC
CDR3aa: CATRRAISGSGETQYF

j_gene: TRBJ1-1
abundance: many
len: 13
d_gene: -
v_gene: TRBV7-3
CDR3nt: TGTGCCAGCAGCTTCCTCCAGAACACTGAAGCTTTCTTT
CDR3aa: CASSFLQNTEAFF

j_gene: TRBJ2-1
abundance: many
len: 15
d_gene: TRBD2
v_gene: TRBV9
CDR3nt: TGCGCCAGCAGCGCTAGCGGGAGCTCCTACAATGAGCAGTTCTTC
CDR3aa: CASSASGSSYNEQFF

j_gene: TRBJ2-2
abundance: few
len: 14
d_gene: -
v_gene: TRBV19
CDR3nt: TGTGCCAGTACGAGGGACGGTGGCCCCGGGGAGCTGCTTTTT
CDR3aa: CASTRDGGPGELLF

j_gene: TRBJ2-1
abundance: -
len: 15
d_gene: -
v_gene: TRBV3-1
CDR3nt: TGTGCCAGCAGCCAAGGTAAGCGGAACTTCAATGAGCAGTTCTTC
CDR3aa: CASSQGKRNFNEQFF

j_gene: TRBJ2-7
abundance: many
len: 15
d_gene: -
v_gene: TRBV28
CDR3nt: TGTGCCACCTCTTACCCCACCGGGAAATCCTACGAGCAGTACTTC
CDR3aa: CATSYPTGKSYEQYF

j_gene: TRBJ2-7
abundance: once
len: 13
d_gene: -
v_gene: TRBV11-2
CDR3nt: TGTGCCAGCAGCTTGAACACGATCTACGAGCAGTACTTC
CDR3aa: CASSLNTIYEQYF

j_gene: TRBJ1-1
abundance: many
len: 14
d_gene: -
v_gene: TRBV29-1
CDR3nt: TGCAGCGCCCTGGGTGTGGGGCCAAGCACTGAAGCTTTCTTT
CDR3aa: CSALGVGPSTEAFF

j_gene: TRBJ2-2
abundance: many
len: 16
d_gene: TRBD2
v_gene: TRBV12-3/TRBV12-4
CDR3nt: TGTGCCAGCAGGGGACTAGCGGGATATGACACCGGGGAGCTGTTTTTT
CDR3aa: CASRGLAGYDTGELFF

j_gene: TRBJ2-7
abundance: many
len: 15
d_gene: -
v_gene: TRBV10-3
CDR3nt: TGTGCCATCAGGGATCAGGGGCTAGGGGCCTACGAGCAGTACTTC
CDR3aa: CAIRDQGLGAYEQYF

j_gene: TRBJ2-2
abundance: -
len: 17
d_gene: TRBD2
v_gene: TRBV5-1
CDR3nt: TGCGCCAGCAGCGCCCCTAGCGGGAGGGCCGTGGCCGGGGAGCTGTTTTTT
CDR3aa: CASSAPSGRAVAGELFF

j_gene: TRBJ1-1
abundance: many
len: 15
d_gene: -
v_gene: TRBV12-5
CDR3nt: TGTGCTAGTGGTTTGGTACTTACGGGGAACACTGAAGCTTTCTTT
CDR3aa: CASGLVLTGNTEAFF

j_gene: TRBJ2-7
abundance: few
len: 15
d_gene: TRBD2
v_gene: TRBV2
CDR3nt: TGTGCCAGCAGTGAAACCACTAGCGGGACGGGGGAGCAGTACTTC
CDR3aa: CASSETTSGTGEQYF